These 16 T cell receptor beta chains came from one sample sequenced in a study of T cell responses to AZD1222 COVID-19 vaccine. TCRdb's table, derived via immunoSEQ multiplex PCR, lists solely in-frame clones and lacks some. The profile shows 110,000 to 150,000 clones, 80% to 90% of them singletons. Sequencing used peripheral blood, obtained on day 0 of AZD1222 vaccination. The receptors derive from an adult in good health.

The chain couples TRBV6-5 to TRBJ2-7, with 11 bases matching TRBD2. In germline, CDR1 is MNHEY, CDR2 SVGAGI. Trimming at V came to 4 bases and at J to 3 bases, leaving 8 bases not matched to a gene. CDR3 length: 16 residues. This CDR3 is CASSLGASGGIYEQYF. CDR3 bases: TGTGCCAGCAGTTTAGGGGCTAGCGGGGGGATCTACGAGCAGTACTTC.

V gene TRBV18 combines with J gene TRBJ2-1; the D call may be TRBD1 or TRBD2 (6 bases each). The CDR3 extends over 15 amino acids. V was cut by 6 bases and J by 6 bases, with 18 bases left in between. Looked up from germline, CDR1 is KGHSH and CDR2 is LQKENI. The CDR3 protein is CASSRGTQATNEQFF. The CDR3 DNA reads as TGTGCCAGCTCCCGCGGGACACAGGCCACCAATGAGCAGTTCTTC.

This clone was observed a handful of times. The V gene is TRBV5-3, the J gene TRBJ2-3; 7 positions match TRBD2. Being an ORF, TRBV5-3 has a function that is uncertain. This CDR3 comprises 16 residues. The trim removed 4 bases at V and 3 bases at J, leaving 11 bases unmatched. The CDR3 protein is CARSTHGRGQTDTQYF. Written as DNA, the CDR3 is TGTGCCAGAAGCACCCATGGGAGGGGCCAGACAGATACGCAGTATTTT.

This rearrangement joins TRBV10-1 to TRBJ2-2; 8 bases are shared with TRBD1. Per the germline V gene, CDR1 is WNHNN and CDR2 is SYGVQD (reference sequence). The CDR3 runs to 14 residues. The junction had 3 bases not matched to a gene; V was cut back by 8 bases and J by 1 base. CDR3 sequence (DNA): TGCGCCAGCGGGGGGACAGGGAACACCGGGGAGCTGTTTTTT. Residues: CASGGTGNTGELFF.

The chain recombines TRBV16 with TRBJ1-4; D not resolved. The ends were cut back, 0 bases at V and 6 bases at J, with 11 bases in the middle. The CDR3 extends over 15 amino acids. CDR1 is KGHSY, CDR2 FQNENV, per germline. The chain's CDR3 is CASSQSRGGYEKLFF. CDR3 sequence (DNA): TGTGCCAGCAGCCAATCCCGGGGAGGTTATGAAAAACTGTTTTTT. Looking up the rest from reference TRBV16 and TRBJ1-4 gives the full variable domain: GEEVAQTPKHLVRGEGQKAKLYCAPIKGHSYVFWYQQVLKNEFKFLISFQNENVFDETGMPKERFSAKCLPNSPCSLEIQATKLEDSAVYFCASSQSRGGYEKLFFGSGTQLSVL.

J is TRBJ1-5 and V is TRBV11-2, with D maybe TRBD1 (5 bases). Germline V gives CDR1 SGHAT, CDR2 FQNNGV. V was shortened by 0 bases and J by 5 bases, with 8 bases between the two germline ends. The CDR3 length is 14 residues. The CDR3 bases are TGTGCCAGCAGCTTAGATGGGGGGGATCAGCCCCAGCATTTT. This sequence encodes CASSLDGGDQPQHF.

The chain employs TRBV9 and TRBJ2-3; 8 bases agree with TRBD2. Germline loops: CDR1 SGDLS, CDR2 YYNGEE. The CDR3 contains 14 residues. V lost 7 bases to trimming and J lost 4 bases; unmatched junction nucleotides: 8. The DNA of the CDR3 is TGTGCCAGCGGGCCCGGGGGGGGCCCAGATACGCAGTATTTT. The encoded protein is CASGPGGGPDTQYF.

The chain carries TRBV2 and TRBJ2-1, with 7 bases aligning to TRBD2. Germline values: CDR1 SNHLY, CDR2 FYNNEI. The CDR3 is made up of 17 amino acids. Trimming at V came to 3 bases and at J to 4 bases, leaving 12 bases not matched to a gene. The CDR3: CASSEVYRLGGYNEQFF. The CDR3 region has the DNA TGTGCCAGCAGTGAGGTTTACCGCTTGGGGGGGTACAATGAGCAGTTCTTC.

There are a few counts of this clone. The rearrangement uses TRBV5-4 and TRBJ1-1, with D unresolved. This CDR3 is built from 12 residues. V shed 4 bases and J shed 6 bases, with 10 bases lying between them. Germline V CDR1 and CDR2: SGHNT, YYREEE (reference sequence). In DNA form, the CDR3 reads TGTGCCAGCAGCCATGCTGACGCTGAAGCTTTCTTT. Its protein product is CASSHADAEAFF.

The rearrangement joins TRBV7-2 to TRBJ1-5; maybe TRBD1 (5 bases). The germline V and J ends were trimmed by 6 bases and 4 bases, with 10 bases remaining between them. Per the germline V gene, CDR1 is SGHTA and CDR2 is FQGNSA. This CDR3 is built from 13 residues. CDR3 region: CASRIGGNQPQHF. The CDR3 nucleotides are TGTGCCAGCAGGATCGGGGGAAATCAGCCCCAGCATTTT.

The chain uses TRBV7-9 and TRBJ2-5; D uncertain. Germline V lookup: CDR1 SEHNR, CDR2 FQNEAQ (reference sequence). Trimming stripped 1 base from V and 7 bases from J, with 7 bases between. The CDR3 consists of 12 residues. CDR3 residues: CASSLGGRTQYF. The CDR3 region has the DNA TGTGCCAGCAGCTTAGGGGGAAGGACCCAGTACTTC.

The V call is TRBV19, the J call TRBJ1-1; D gene uncertain. The CDR3 totals 14 residues. Trimming removed 2 bases from V and 0 bases from J, with 7 bases in between. CDR1 is LNHDA, CDR2 SQIVND, per germline (reference sequence). This CDR3 reads CASSINELNTEAFF. In DNA, the CDR3 is TGTGCCAGTAGTATAAATGAGCTGAACACTGAAGCTTTCTTT.

V usage is TRBV3-1 (or the pseudogene TRBV3-2) and J usage is TRBJ2-2; TRBD2 aligns across 7 bases. CDR1 LGHDT and CDR2 YNNKEL come from the germline V gene (reference sequence). V dropped 5 bases and J dropped 8; count of bases not matched to a gene: 8. The CDR3 totals 14 residues. The CDR3 protein is CASSGLVGPGELFF. For the CDR3, the DNA is TGTGCCAGCAGCGGACTAGTAGGGCCTGGGGAGCTGTTTTTT.

This chain connects TRBV27 to TRBJ1-2; unclear D gene. The CDR3 contains 14 residues. CDR1 and CDR2 from the germline V gene are MNHEY and SMNVEV (reference sequence). The V gene lost 3 bases and the J gene lost 8 bases, with 16 bases spanning the gap. Here the CDR3 DNA reads TGTGCCAGCAGTTTGTCTCCCGGAGGGAGCGGCTACACCTTC. Amino acids: CASSLSPGGSGYTF.

This clone was observed a handful of times. The chain has TRBV7-8 and TRBJ2-7; the match to TRBD2 covers 16 bases. Germline V gives CDR1 SGHVS, CDR2 FQNEAQ. After removal of 3 bases from V and 13 bases from J, the junction contained 6 bases not matched to a gene. This CDR3 has 14 amino acids. For the CDR3, the DNA is TGTGCCAGCAGCTTGGGACTAGCGGGAGGGAGTGATTACTTC. Residues: CASSLGLAGGSDYF. Using reference TRBV7-8 and TRBJ2-7 for the parts outside the CDR3, the full variable domain is GAGVSQSPRYKVAKRGQDVALRCDPISGHVSLFWYQQALGQGPEFLTYFQNEAQLDKSGLPSDRFFAERPEGSVSTLKIQRTQQEDSAVYLCASSLGLAGGSDYFGPGTRLTVT.

The genes are TRBV19 and TRBJ2-7, with a possible D match to TRBD1 (6 bases). This CDR3 is built from 14 residues. V lost 1 base, J lost 7 bases, and 14 bases lay in between. The germline V gene encodes CDR1 LNHDA and CDR2 SQIVND (reference sequence). For the CDR3, the DNA is TGTGCCAGTAGTATAGGGGGAACAGGGAATGAGCAGTACTTC. Residues: CASSIGGTGNEQYF.